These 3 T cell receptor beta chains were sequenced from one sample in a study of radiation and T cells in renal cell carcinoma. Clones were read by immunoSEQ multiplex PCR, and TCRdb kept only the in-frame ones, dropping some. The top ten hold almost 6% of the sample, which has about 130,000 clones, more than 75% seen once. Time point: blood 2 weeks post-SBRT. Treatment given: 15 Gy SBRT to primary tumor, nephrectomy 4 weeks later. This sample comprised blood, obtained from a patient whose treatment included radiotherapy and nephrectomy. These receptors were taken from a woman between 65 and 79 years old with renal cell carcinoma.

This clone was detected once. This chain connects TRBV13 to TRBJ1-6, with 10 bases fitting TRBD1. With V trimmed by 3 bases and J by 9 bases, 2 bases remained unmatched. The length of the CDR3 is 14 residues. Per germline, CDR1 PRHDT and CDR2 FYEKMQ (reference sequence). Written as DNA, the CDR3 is TGTGCCAGCAGCTTGAGGGACAGGGGTTCACCCCTCCACTTT. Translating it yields CASSLRDRGSPLHF.

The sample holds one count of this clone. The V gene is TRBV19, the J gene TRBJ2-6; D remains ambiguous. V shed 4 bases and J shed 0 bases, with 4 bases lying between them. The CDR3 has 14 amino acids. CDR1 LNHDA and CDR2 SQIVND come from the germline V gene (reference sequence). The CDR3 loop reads CASSTSSGANVLTF. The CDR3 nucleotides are TGTGCCAGTAGTACTAGCTCTGGGGCCAACGTCCTGACTTTC. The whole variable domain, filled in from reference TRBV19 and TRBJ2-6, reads DGGITQSPKYLFRKEGQNVTLSCEQNLNHDAMYWYRQDPGQGLRLIYYSQIVNDFQKGDIAEGYSVSREKKESFPLTVTSAQKNPTAFYLCASSTSSGANVLTFGAGSRLTVL.

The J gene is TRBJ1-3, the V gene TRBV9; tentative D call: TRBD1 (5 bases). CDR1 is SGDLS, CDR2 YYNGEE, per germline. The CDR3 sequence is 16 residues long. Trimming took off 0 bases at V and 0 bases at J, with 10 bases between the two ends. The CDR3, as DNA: TGTGCCAGCAGCGTAGACCCGGGGCACTCTGGAAACACCATATATTTT. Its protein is CASSVDPGHSGNTIYF.